This entry lists 21 T cell receptor beta chains sequenced from one sample in a study of human versus mouse CDR3 diversity and MHC coevolution. Sequencing was performed with immunoSEQ multiplex PCR; in TCRdb, only in-frame clones are kept and a portion is missing. The sample consists of about 83,000 clones, about 90% of them appearing once. The specimen sequenced was naive CD4+ T cells from blood. Indicated subset: CD45RO-negative CD62L-positive naive CD4 T cells. The source is a person between 25 and 70 years old in good health.

J is TRBJ1-6 and V is TRBV19; the D gene is possibly TRBD1 (5 bases). With 7 bases removed from V and 8 bases from J, the gap between germline ends came to 12 bases. The CDR3 contains 13 residues. Per germline, CDR1 LNHDA and CDR2 SQIVND (reference sequence). The CDR3 DNA is TGTGCCAGTACAAAGACAGTTGATTCACCCCTCCACTTT. It specifies CASTKTVDSPLHF.

The chain joins TRBV19 to TRBJ1-1, with unresolved D. Trimming stripped 2 bases from V and 10 bases from J, with 20 bases between. CDR1 LNHDA and CDR2 SQIVND come from the germline V gene (reference sequence). The CDR3 contains 15 residues. In nucleotides, the CDR3 is TGTGCCAGTAGTATAACCCCGAGGCAAGGGAGGCGAGCTTTCTTT. Translation gives CASSITPRQGRRAFF.

The genes are TRBV14 and TRBJ2-5; 10 nucleotides match TRBD2. CDR3 length: 17 amino acids. After removal of 1 base from V and 5 bases from J, the junction contained 10 bases not matched to a gene. The germline CDR1 and CDR2 sequences are SGHDN and FVKESK. The CDR3 here is CASSQVASGGVGETQYF. CDR3 nucleotide sequence: TGTGCCAGCAGCCAAGTGGCTAGCGGGGGAGTAGGGGAGACCCAGTACTTC.

The rearrangement joins TRBV9 to TRBJ2-7; 8 bases line up with TRBD1. CDR3 length: 16 residues. J lost 0 bases, V lost 3 bases, and 8 bases had no gene match. The V gene's germline CDR1 is SGDLS and CDR2 YYNGEE. In nucleotides, the CDR3 is TGTGCCAGCAGCGCGGGGGACAGGCCTAGCTCCTACGAGCAGTACTTC. Its translation is CASSAGDRPSSYEQYF. Full variable domain (outside the CDR3, taken from reference TRBV9 and TRBJ2-7): DSGVTQTPKHLITATGQRVTLRCSPRSGDLSVYWYQQSLDQGLQFLIQYYNGEERAKGNILERFSAQQFPDLHSELNLSSLELGDSALYFCASSAGDRPSSYEQYFGPGTRLTVT.

This chain joins TRBV18 and TRBJ1-3; maybe TRBD1 (5 bases). The V end lost 3 bases, the J end lost 0 bases, and 15 bases lay between the germline ends. The germline CDR1 and CDR2 sequences are KGHSH and LQKENI. The CDR3 is 17 amino acids. In DNA form, the CDR3 reads TGTGCCAGCTCACCCCCAGGGCTAATAAGCTCTGGAAACACCATATATTTT. This sequence encodes CASSPPGLISSGNTIYF.

V is TRBV2 and J is TRBJ2-4, with D unresolved. This CDR3 is built from 15 residues. V was shortened by 3 bases and J by 0 bases, with 9 bases between the two germline ends. Germline values: CDR1 SNHLY, CDR2 FYNNEI. This CDR3 is CASSEARIAKNIQYF. The CDR3 region has the DNA TGTGCCAGCAGTGAGGCCAGGATAGCCAAAAACATTCAGTACTTC. The full variable domain, with the rest looked up from reference TRBV2 and TRBJ2-4, is EPEVTQTPSHQVTQMGQEVILRCVPISNHLYFYWYRQILGQKVEFLVSFYNNEISEKSEIFDDQFSVERPDGSNFTLKIRSTKLEDSAMYFCASSEARIAKNIQYFGAGTRLSVL.

A single count supports this clone. DNA of the CDR3: TGTGCCAGCAGCTTACAAGCCTCCATGAACACTGAAGCTTTCTTT. Residues: CASSLQASMNTEAFF. The V gene is TRBV7-9, the J gene TRBJ1-1, with D unclear. CDR3 length equals 15 residues. Deletions cut 2 bases from V and 0 bases from J, with 10 bases between. Germline loops: CDR1 SEHNR, CDR2 FQNEAQ (reference sequence).

The chain has TRBV30 and TRBJ2-7; 8 bases are a match to TRBD1. Germline V gene sequence: CDR1 GTSNPN, CDR2 SVGIG (reference sequence). Trimming removed 4 bases from V and 4 bases from J; junction bases left unmatched: 6. This CDR3 comprises 13 residues. CDR3 region: CAWTGTGAYEQYF. CDR3 in DNA: TGTGCCTGGACTGGGACAGGAGCTTACGAGCAGTACTTC.

The V call is TRBV28, the J call TRBJ2-1, with 8 bases that match TRBD2. The germline gives CDR1 MDHEN, CDR2 SYDVKM. CDR3 length: 15 residues. Trimming cost V 7 bases and J 2 bases; bases outside gene matches: 7. The CDR3 bases are TGTGCCAGCATGGTCACGGGAGGGCCCTACAATGAGCAGTTCTTC. Its protein product is CASMVTGGPYNEQFF. Filled out from reference TRBV28 and TRBJ2-1, the complete variable domain reads DVKVTQSSRYLVKRTGEKVFLECVQDMDHENMFWYRQDPGLGLRLIYFSYDVKMKEKGDIPEGYSVSREKKERFSLILESASTNQTSMYLCASMVTGGPYNEQFFGPGTRLTVL.

This rearrangement joins TRBV5-6 to TRBJ2-6; TRBD2 agrees at 13 bases. The V gene's germline CDR1 is SGHDT and CDR2 YYEEEE. Unmatched junction bases numbered 5, after V lost 4 bases and J lost 1 base. This CDR3 spans 18 amino acids. This chain's CDR3 is CASSTRGLAGSGANVLTF. CDR3 nucleotides: TGTGCCAGCAGCACCCGGGGACTAGCGGGATCTGGGGCCAACGTCCTGACTTTC. The complete variable domain, with remaining parts taken from reference TRBV5-6 and TRBJ2-6, reads DAGVTQSPTHLIKTRGQQVTLRCSPKSGHDTVSWYQQALGQGPQFIFQYYEEEERQRGNFPDRFSGHQFPNYSSELNVNALLLGDSALYLCASSTRGLAGSGANVLTFGAGSRLTVL.

The chain employs TRBV6-1 and TRBJ1-5; D may be TRBD1 (6 bases). Trimming removed 7 bases from V and 3 bases from J, with 16 bases in between. CDR1 is MNHNS, CDR2 SASEGT, per germline. The CDR3 is 15 amino acids. In DNA, the CDR3 is TGTGCCAGCATTCCTCACCGGGACATCAATCAGCCCCAGCATTTT. It yields the protein CASIPHRDINQPQHF.

This sequence joins TRBV10-3 and TRBJ2-7; the match to TRBD2 covers 7 bases. This CDR3 comprises 13 residues. Trimming cost V 6 bases and J 2 bases; bases outside gene matches: 4. Germline CDR1 and CDR2: ENHRY and SYGVKD. DNA for the CDR3: TGTGCCATCAGCCTAGCGGCTGCCTACGAGCAGTACTTC. Encoded protein: CAISLAAAYEQYF.

This chain connects TRBV7-9 to TRBJ2-7; 7 bases are a match to TRBD1. V lost 5 bases and J lost 0; bases outside the gene matches: 10. The CDR3 is 16 residues long. Germline assignment: CDR1 SEHNR and CDR2 FQNEAQ (reference sequence). The CDR3 region is CASSPGRYRGSYEQYF. CDR3 bases: TGTGCCAGCAGCCCGGGTCGATACAGGGGCTCCTACGAGCAGTACTTC.

This chain joins TRBV10-3 and TRBJ1-2; D is possibly TRBD1 (6 bases). The germline gives CDR1 ENHRY, CDR2 SYGVKD. Trimming removed 3 bases at V and 8 bases at J, with 10 bases between. This CDR3 has 12 amino acids. CDR3 region: CAISEGGRGYTF. CDR3 nucleotide sequence: TGTGCCATCAGTGAAGGGGGACGCGGCTACACCTTC.

The chain couples TRBV4-1 to TRBJ1-5; TRBD1 agrees at 8 bases. Germline-derived CDR1 and CDR2 are MGHRA and YSYEKL. The CDR3 covers 17 residues. Losses at the gene ends were 5 bases for V and 0 bases for J; bases not matched to a gene: 9. Here the CDR3 reads CASSEAPGGHSNQPQHF. In DNA form, the CDR3 reads TGCGCCAGCAGCGAAGCTCCAGGGGGCCATAGCAATCAGCCCCAGCATTTT.

The CDR3 region is CASSQASPGLRHEQYF. DNA for the CDR3: TGCGCCAGCAGCCAAGCATCCCCGGGACTCCGCCACGAGCAGTACTTC. The chain uses TRBV4-1 and TRBJ2-7; D possibly corresponds to TRBD2 (6 bases). From germline, CDR1 is MGHRA and CDR2 YSYEKL. The germline V and J ends were trimmed by 1 base and 5 bases, with 18 bases remaining between them. The CDR3 is made up of 16 amino acids.

This chain joins TRBV27 and TRBJ1-3, with 7 nucleotides matching TRBD1. CDR3 length: 15 amino acids. Germline V CDR1 and CDR2: MNHEY, SMNVEV (reference sequence). V trimming: 5 bases; J trimming: 11 bases; junction bases outside the gene matches: 15. The CDR3 bases are TGTGCCAGCAGTCCCCGACAGGGACAAGAAGGCGCCATATATTTT. This gives the protein CASSPRQGQEGAIYF.

This sequence joins TRBV4-1 and TRBJ1-2; 7 bases are a match to TRBD1. Germline V gene sequence: CDR1 MGHRA, CDR2 YSYEKL. The length of the CDR3 is 13 residues. V was pared by 4 bases and J by 3 bases, with 2 bases of the junction left unmatched. CDR3 coding DNA: TGCGCCAGCAGCCGGGACAGTCACTATGGCTACACCTTC. This sequence encodes CASSRDSHYGYTF.

The chain employs TRBV5-4 and TRBJ2-5, with TRBD2 identical over 7 bases. The tail of the sequence fits TRBJ2-7 better, so the J call may be wrong. From germline, CDR1 is SGHNT and CDR2 YYREEE (reference sequence). CDR3 length: 16 residues. CDR3 in DNA: TGTGCCAGCAGCGACAGATCGGCGGGGGAATTCTACGAGCAGTACTTC. Amino acids: CASSDRSAGEFYEQYF.

This clone was recorded a few times. CDR3 sequence (DNA): TGTGCCAGTAGTCGGCGACAGGGCCCAACTAATGAAAAACTGTTTTTT. Protein sequence: CASSRRQGPTNEKLFF. This chain joins TRBV19 and TRBJ1-4; 7 nucleotides line up with TRBD1. Germline trimming cut 5 bases from V and 0 bases from J; bases unmatched to any gene: 6. The V gene's germline CDR1 is LNHDA and CDR2 SQIVND (reference sequence). This CDR3 region has 16 residues.

The chain uses TRBV19 and TRBJ1-5; 7 bases map to TRBD1. V was clipped by 3 bases and J by 1 base; unmatched bases: 3. The CDR3 consists of 15 residues. Germline CDR1 LNHDA, CDR2 SQIVND (reference sequence). The DNA for the CDR3 is TGTGCCAGTAGTATTGGGACAGCCAGCAATCAGCCCCAGCATTTT. Its protein is CASSIGTASNQPQHF.